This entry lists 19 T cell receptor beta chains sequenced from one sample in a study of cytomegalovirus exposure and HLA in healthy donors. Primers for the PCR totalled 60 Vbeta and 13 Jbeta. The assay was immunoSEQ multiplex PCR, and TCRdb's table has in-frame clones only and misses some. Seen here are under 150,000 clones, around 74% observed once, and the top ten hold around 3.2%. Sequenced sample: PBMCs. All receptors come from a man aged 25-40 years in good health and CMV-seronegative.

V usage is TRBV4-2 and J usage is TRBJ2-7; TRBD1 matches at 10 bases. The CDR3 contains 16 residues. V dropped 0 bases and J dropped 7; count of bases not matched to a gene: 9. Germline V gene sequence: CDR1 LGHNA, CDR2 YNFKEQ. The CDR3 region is CASSQEFRQGAREQYF. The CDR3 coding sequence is TGTGCCAGCAGCCAAGAGTTCAGACAGGGGGCTCGGGAGCAGTACTTC.

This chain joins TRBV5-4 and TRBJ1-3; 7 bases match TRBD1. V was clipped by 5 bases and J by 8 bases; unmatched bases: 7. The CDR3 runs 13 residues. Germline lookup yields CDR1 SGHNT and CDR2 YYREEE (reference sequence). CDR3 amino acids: CASSRDSLDTIYF. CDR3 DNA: TGTGCCAGCAGTCGGGACAGTTTGGACACCATATATTTT.

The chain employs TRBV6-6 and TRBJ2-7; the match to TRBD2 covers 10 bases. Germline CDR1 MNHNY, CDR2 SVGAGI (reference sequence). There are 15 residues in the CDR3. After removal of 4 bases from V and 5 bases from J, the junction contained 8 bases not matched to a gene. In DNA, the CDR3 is TGTGCCAGCAGTTCCCGTCTAGCGGGAGACCACGAGCAGTACTTC. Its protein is CASSSRLAGDHEQYF.

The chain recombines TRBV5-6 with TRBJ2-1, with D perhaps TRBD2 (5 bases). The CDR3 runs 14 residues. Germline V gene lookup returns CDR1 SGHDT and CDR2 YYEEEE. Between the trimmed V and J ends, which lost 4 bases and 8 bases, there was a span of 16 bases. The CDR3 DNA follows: TGTGCCAGCAGCGGAGACTTAGGAGCGGATGAGCAGTTCTTC. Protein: CASSGDLGADEQFF.

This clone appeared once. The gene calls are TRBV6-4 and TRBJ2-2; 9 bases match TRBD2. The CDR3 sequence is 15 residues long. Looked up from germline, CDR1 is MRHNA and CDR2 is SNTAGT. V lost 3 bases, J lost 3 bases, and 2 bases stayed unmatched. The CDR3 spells CASSDLAGHTGELFF. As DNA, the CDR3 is TGTGCCAGCAGTGATCTAGCGGGGCACACCGGGGAGCTGTTTTTT.

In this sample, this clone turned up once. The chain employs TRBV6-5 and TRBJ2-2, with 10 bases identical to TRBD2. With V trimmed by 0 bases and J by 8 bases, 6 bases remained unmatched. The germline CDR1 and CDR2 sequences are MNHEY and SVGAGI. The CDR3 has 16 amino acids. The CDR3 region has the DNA TGTGCCAGCAGTTACTCCAGCGGGAGGGCCACTGGGGAGCTGTTTTTT. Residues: CASSYSSGRATGELFF.

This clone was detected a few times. CDR3: CASSEGTQGRNTIYF. CDR3 nucleotides: TGTGCCAGCAGTGAAGGTACCCAGGGGAGAAACACCATATATTTT. This rearrangement joins TRBV6-1 to TRBJ1-3, with D possibly TRBD1 on 6 matching bases. This CDR3 is 15 amino acids long. Trimming shortened V by 1 base and J by 5 bases, and 12 bases separated the two germline ends. The germline gives CDR1 MNHNS, CDR2 SASEGT.

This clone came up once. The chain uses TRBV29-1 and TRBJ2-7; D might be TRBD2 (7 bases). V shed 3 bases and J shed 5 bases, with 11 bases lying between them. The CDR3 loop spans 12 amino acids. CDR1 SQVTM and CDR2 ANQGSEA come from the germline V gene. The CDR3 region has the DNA TGCAGCGTTGAGGGGGGGGGCCACGAGCAGTACTTC. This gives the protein CSVEGGGHEQYF.

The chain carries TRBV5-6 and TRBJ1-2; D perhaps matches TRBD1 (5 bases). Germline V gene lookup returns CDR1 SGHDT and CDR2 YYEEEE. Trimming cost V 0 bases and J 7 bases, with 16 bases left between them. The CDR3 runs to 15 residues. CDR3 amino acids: CASSLAKGARGGYTF. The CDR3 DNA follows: TGTGCCAGCAGCTTGGCCAAAGGGGCGAGAGGTGGCTACACCTTC.

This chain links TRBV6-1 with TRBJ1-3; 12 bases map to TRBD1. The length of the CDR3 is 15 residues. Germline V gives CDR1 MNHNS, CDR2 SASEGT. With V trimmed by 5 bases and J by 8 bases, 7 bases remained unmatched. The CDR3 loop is CASSPGQGAGDTIYF. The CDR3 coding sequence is TGTGCCAGCAGTCCGGGACAGGGGGCGGGAGACACCATATATTTT.

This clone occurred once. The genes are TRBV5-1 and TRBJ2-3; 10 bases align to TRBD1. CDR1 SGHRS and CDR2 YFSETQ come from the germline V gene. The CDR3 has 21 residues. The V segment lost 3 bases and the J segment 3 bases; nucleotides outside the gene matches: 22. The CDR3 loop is CASSSWDRGALATQRTDTQYF. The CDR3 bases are TGCGCCAGCAGCTCCTGGGACAGGGGTGCTCTAGCGACACAGCGAACAGATACGCAGTATTTT.

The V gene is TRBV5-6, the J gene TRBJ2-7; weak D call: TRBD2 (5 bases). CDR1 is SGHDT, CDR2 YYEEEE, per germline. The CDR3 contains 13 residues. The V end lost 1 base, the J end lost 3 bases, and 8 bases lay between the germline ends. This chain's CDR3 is CASSLRAGYEQYF. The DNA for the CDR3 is TGTGCCAGCAGCTTGCGGGCGGGCTACGAGCAGTACTTC.

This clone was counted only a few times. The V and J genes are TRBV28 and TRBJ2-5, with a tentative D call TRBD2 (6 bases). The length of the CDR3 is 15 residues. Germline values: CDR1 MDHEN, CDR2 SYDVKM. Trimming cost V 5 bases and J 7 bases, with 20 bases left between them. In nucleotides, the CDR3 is TGTGCCAGCAGTCCGACCGGGGGTTTCGGGTGGACCCAGTACTTC. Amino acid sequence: CASSPTGGFGWTQYF.

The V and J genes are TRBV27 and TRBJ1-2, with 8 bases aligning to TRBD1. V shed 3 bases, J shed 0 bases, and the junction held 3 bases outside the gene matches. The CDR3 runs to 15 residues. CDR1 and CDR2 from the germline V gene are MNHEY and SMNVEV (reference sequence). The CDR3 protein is CASSFKQGANYGYTF. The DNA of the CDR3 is TGTGCCAGCAGTTTCAAACAGGGGGCTAACTATGGCTACACCTTC.

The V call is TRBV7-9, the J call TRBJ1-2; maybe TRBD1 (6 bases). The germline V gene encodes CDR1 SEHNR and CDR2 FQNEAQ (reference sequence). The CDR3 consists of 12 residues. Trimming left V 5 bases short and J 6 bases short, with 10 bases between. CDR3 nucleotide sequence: TGTGCCAGCAGCCCTCACAGGGATGGCTACACCTTC. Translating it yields CASSPHRDGYTF.

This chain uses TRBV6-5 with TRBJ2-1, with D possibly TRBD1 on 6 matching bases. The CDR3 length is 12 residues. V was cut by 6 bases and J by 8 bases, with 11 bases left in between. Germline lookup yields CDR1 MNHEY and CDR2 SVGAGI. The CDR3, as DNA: TGTGCCAGCAGCGACAGGACTTATGAGCAGTTCTTC. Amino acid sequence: CASSDRTYEQFF.

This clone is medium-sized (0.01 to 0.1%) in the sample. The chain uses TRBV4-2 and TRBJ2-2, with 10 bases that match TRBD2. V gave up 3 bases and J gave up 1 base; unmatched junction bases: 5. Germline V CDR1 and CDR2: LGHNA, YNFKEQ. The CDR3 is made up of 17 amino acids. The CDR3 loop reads CASSHGLAEMNTGELFF. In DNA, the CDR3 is TGTGCCAGCAGCCATGGACTAGCGGAGATGAACACCGGGGAGCTGTTTTTT.

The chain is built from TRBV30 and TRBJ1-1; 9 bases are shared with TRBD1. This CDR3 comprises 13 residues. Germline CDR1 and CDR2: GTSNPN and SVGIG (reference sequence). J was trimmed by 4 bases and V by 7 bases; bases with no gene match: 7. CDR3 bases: TGTGCCTACAGGGGGCAGTGGGGCACTGAAGCTTTCTTT. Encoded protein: CAYRGQWGTEAFF.

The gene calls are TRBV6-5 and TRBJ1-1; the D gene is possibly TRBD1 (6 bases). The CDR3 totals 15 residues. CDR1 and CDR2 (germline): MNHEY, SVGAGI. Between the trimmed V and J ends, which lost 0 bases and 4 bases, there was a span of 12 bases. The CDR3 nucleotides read TGTGCCAGCAGTTACTCAGACAGGTTAGCCACTGAAGCTTTCTTT. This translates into CASSYSDRLATEAFF.